Listed below are T cell receptor beta chains from one sample, sequenced in a study of blood T cell repertoires in COVID-19. TCRdb's table, derived via immunoSEQ multiplex PCR, lists solely in-frame clones and lacks some. The table includes about 40,000 clones, roughly nine tenths detected once. Sequencing was done on a sample of peripheral blood. Receptors originate from a woman in her 30s in a cohort sampled during active COVID-19. Each CDR3 is given with its conserved first and last residue. A D gene is named only where the DNA matches it firmly. Some rows have no size entry. The others give once, few or many, or a class for an expanded clone.

J gene,V gene,clone size,D gene,CDR3 DNA,CDR3 protein
TRBJ2-7,TRBV28,few,-,TGTGCCAGCAGTTTATCCCGGGGAGCCTCCTACGAGCAGTACTTC,CASSLSRGASYEQYF
TRBJ2-1,TRBV24-1,once,TRBD2,TGTGCCACGGGCGGGAGTACGTCCTACAATGAGCAGTTCTTC,CATGGSTSYNEQFF
TRBJ1-2,TRBV19,-,-,TGTGCCAGTAGTGAACAATTCGGAGCGAAAAACTATGGCTACACCTTC,CASSEQFGAKNYGYTF
TRBJ2-7,TRBV6-6,-,-,TGTGCCAGCAGTTACGGGCTAGCCGACTCCTACGAGCAGTACTTC,CASSYGLADSYEQYF
TRBJ2-7,TRBV9,-,TRBD2,TGTGCCAGCAGCGTAGTTGCGGGAGTAACCGGCGAGCAGTACTTC,CASSVVAGVTGEQYF
TRBJ2-7,TRBV13,-,-,TGTGCCAGCAGCTTAGGGGACAGCTACGAGCAGTACTTC,CASSLGDSYEQYF
TRBJ2-1,TRBV5-1,-,TRBD1,TGCGCCAGCAGCTCCCAGACAGGGGCGAATGAGCAGTTCTTC,CASSSQTGANEQFF
TRBJ2-1,TRBV5-6,-,-,TGTGCCAGCAGTGGGGCTACCCCATCCTACAATGAGCAGTTCTTC,CASSGATPSYNEQFF
TRBJ1-2,TRBV9,-,-,TGTGCCAGCAGCGAGCGGGTGGACTATGGCTACACCTTC,CASSERVDYGYTF
TRBJ2-7,TRBV6-2/TRBV6-3,-,-,TGTGCCAGCAGCAATCCCCAGGGGAAGCCCTACGAGCAGTACTTC,CASSNPQGKPYEQYF
TRBJ1-6,TRBV11-2,-,-,TGTGCCAGCAGCTTAGGCCCGCCCAGCTCCTATAATTCACCCCTCCACTTT,CASSLGPPSSYNSPLHF
TRBJ2-7,TRBV7-3,-,TRBD2,TGTGCCAGCAGCTTACCCATAATACGAGGGGCTAATGTATCTAGCGGGAGTTGGGAGCAGTACTTC,CASSLPIIRGANVSSGSWEQYF
TRBJ2-1,TRBV24-1,-,TRBD2,TGTGCCACCAGTGATTCGGGACTAGCGGCTATCAATGAGCAGTTCTTC,CATSDSGLAAINEQFF
TRBJ2-2,TRBV30,-,TRBD1,TGTGCCGGTTGGGACAGGGGAGTGACCGGGGAGCTGTTTTTT,CAGWDRGVTGELFF
TRBJ2-5,TRBV3-1/TRBV3-2,-,-,TGTGCCAGCAGCCAAGATCCTGGGCCGGGGGAGACCCAGTACTTC,CASSQDPGPGETQYF
TRBJ1-5,TRBV6-5,-,TRBD1,TGTGCCAGCAGTTATTTATCCAGGGGGCCGGGTCAGCCCCAGCATTTT,CASSYLSRGPGQPQHF
TRBJ2-1,TRBV7-8,-,-,TGTGCCAGCAGCTTAGGGCGGGCCTCCTACAATGAGCAGTTCTTC,CASSLGRASYNEQFF
TRBJ2-1,TRBV6-1,-,TRBD2,TGTGCCAGCAGTGGGGGAGGGACCCTCTCCTACAATGAGCAGTTCTTC,CASSGGGTLSYNEQFF
TRBJ1-2,TRBV3-1/TRBV3-2,-,-,TGTGCCAGCAGCCAAGAGCGGGGGGCCGTTGGCTACACCTTC,CASSQERGAVGYTF
TRBJ2-7,TRBV14,once,TRBD2,TGTGCCAGCAGCCACGCTACAGGACTAGCGAGCTCCTACGAGCAGTACTTC,CASSHATGLASSYEQYF
TRBJ1-2,TRBV19,-,TRBD1,TGTGCCAGTAGTACGCGGACAGGGAATAACTATGGCTACACCTTC,CASSTRTGNNYGYTF
TRBJ2-4,TRBV5-1,-,TRBD2,TGCGCCAGCAGCGCCGGCCGGGGGGCGGGAGGGCTGGACATTCAGTACTTC,CASSAGRGAGGLDIQYF
TRBJ2-3,TRBV6-2/TRBV6-3,-,TRBD2,TGTGCCAGCAGCTTCGGGACTAGCGGGAGAATCGGCACAGATACGCAGTATTTT,CASSFGTSGRIGTDTQYF
TRBJ2-3,TRBV19,-,TRBD2,TGTGCCAGTAGCCTATGGGGTAGCGGGATCCCAGATACGCAGTATTTT,CASSLWGSGIPDTQYF
TRBJ2-7,TRBV11-3,-,TRBD1,TGTGCCAGCACCTCGCAAAACCAAGCCGGGACAGGGGACTCCTACGAGCAGTACTTC,CASTSQNQAGTGDSYEQYF
TRBJ1-5,TRBV5-6,-,-,TGTGCCAGCAGCTCGGCCGTGAGGGGCAATCAGCCCCAGCATTTT,CASSSAVRGNQPQHF
TRBJ1-1,TRBV7-9,-,-,TGTGCCAGCAGCTTAGTTCGGGGTTTAACTGAAGCTTTCTTT,CASSLVRGLTEAFF
TRBJ1-1,TRBV6-5,-,-,TGTGCCAGCTGGGCGGGGGCATCTGGCACTGAAGCTTTCTTT,CASWAGASGTEAFF
TRBJ1-4,TRBV7-2,-,-,TGTGCCAGCGCACTTCAGGGAACCTTTAATGAAAAACTGTTTTTT,CASALQGTFNEKLFF
TRBJ2-3,TRBV21-1,-,-,TGTGCCAGCAGGCGCCCTACGGGAGGGCCCGAGACAGATACGCAGTATTTT,CASRRPTGGPETDTQYF
TRBJ2-3,TRBV5-1,-,TRBD1,TGCGCCAGCAGCTTGGTCCCGGGACAGGGTACAGATACGCAGTATTTT,CASSLVPGQGTDTQYF
TRBJ2-2,TRBV19,-,TRBD2,TGTGCCAGTAGCACTAGCGGGAACACCGGGGAGCTGTTTTTT,CASSTSGNTGELFF
TRBJ1-5,TRBV4-2,few,-,TGTGCCAGCAGCCAAGCCGCAGGGTGGAATCAGCCCCAGCATTTT,CASSQAAGWNQPQHF
TRBJ2-5,TRBV9,-,-,TGTGCCAGCAGCGTAGAGCCTCTTGGAGAGACCCAGTACTTC,CASSVEPLGETQYF
TRBJ2-1,TRBV9,once,-,TGTGCCAGCAGCGTAGAGGGCAGGGTCTCCTACAATGAGCAGTTCTTC,CASSVEGRVSYNEQFF
TRBJ2-7,TRBV6-1,-,-,TGTGCCAGCAGTGAAGGAGTCTTTACCTACGAGCAGTACTTC,CASSEGVFTYEQYF
TRBJ2-1,TRBV4-1,-,TRBD2,TGCGCCAGCAGCCAGGATTTTGTTGGTGCGCGGGGGAGCAATGAGCAGTTCTTC,CASSQDFVGARGSNEQFF
TRBJ1-2,TRBV2,-,TRBD1,TGTGCCAGCAGTCCCTCCATGGACAGGGGGCAGGATGGCTACACCTTC,CASSPSMDRGQDGYTF
TRBJ1-2,TRBV19,-,TRBD1,TGTGCCAGCAGCCCCCTTGACAGGGCCAACTATGGCTACACCTTC,CASSPLDRANYGYTF
TRBJ2-6,TRBV18,-,TRBD1,TGTGCCAGCTCACAGCCGGGCCAGGGGCAGGGGGCGACCGGGGCCAACGTCCTGACTTTC,CASSQPGQGQGATGANVLTF
TRBJ1-3,TRBV9,-,-,TGTGCCAGCAGCGCCCACCCGACAGGCTCTGGAAACACCATATATTTT,CASSAHPTGSGNTIYF
TRBJ1-4,TRBV7-8,-,-,TGTGCCAGCAGACCTAGTGCACAGGGTAGGGAAAAACTGTTTTTT,CASRPSAQGREKLFF
TRBJ1-4,TRBV7-3,-,-,TGTGCCAGCAGCTTAACTGGGGCGGGAGAAAAACTGTTTTTT,CASSLTGAGEKLFF
TRBJ2-7,TRBV14,few,TRBD2,TGTGCCAGCAGCCTTTCTCGGCTAGCGGGCAGGGGCTCCTACGAGCAGTACTTC,CASSLSRLAGRGSYEQYF
TRBJ2-7,TRBV9,-,TRBD2,TGTGCCAGCAGCGTGGCTAGCGGGGACTACGAGCAGTACTTC,CASSVASGDYEQYF
TRBJ2-3,TRBV9,few,TRBD2,TGTGCCAGCTCCGATTCTAGGGGACTAGGCACAGATACGCAGTATTTT,CASSDSRGLGTDTQYF
TRBJ2-7,TRBV25-1,-,TRBD2,TGTGCCAGCAGTGAGGGAGCGGGAGTAATGTACGAGCAGTACTTC,CASSEGAGVMYEQYF
TRBJ2-1,TRBV5-1,-,TRBD2,TGCGCCAGCAGCTTGGCCGGGGGGAGCTCCTACAATGAGCAGTTCTTC,CASSLAGGSSYNEQFF
TRBJ1-5,TRBV30,-,-,TGTGCCTGGAGTTCACGGGGGAGTCAGCCCCAGCATTTT,CAWSSRGSQPQHF
TRBJ2-3,TRBV24-1,-,TRBD2,TGTGCCACCAGTGACCGGACTAGCGGCCTCACAGATACGCAGTATTTT,CATSDRTSGLTDTQYF
TRBJ1-6,TRBV30,-,TRBD1,TGTGCCTGGAGTCCCGGGACAGGGAATTCACCCCTCCACTTT,CAWSPGTGNSPLHF
TRBJ2-7,TRBV2,-,TRBD1,TGTGCCAGCTCCGGGACAGAAAGCGAGTACGAGCAGTACTTC,CASSGTESEYEQYF
TRBJ2-5,TRBV2,-,TRBD2,TGTGCCAGCAACACCCCGGGACTAGCGGGAGTAGGGTACTTC,CASNTPGLAGVGYF
TRBJ2-3,TRBV10-3,-,-,TGTGCCATCAGTGAGCCGGGTAAGGGGGTCACAGATACGCAGTATTTT,CAISEPGKGVTDTQYF